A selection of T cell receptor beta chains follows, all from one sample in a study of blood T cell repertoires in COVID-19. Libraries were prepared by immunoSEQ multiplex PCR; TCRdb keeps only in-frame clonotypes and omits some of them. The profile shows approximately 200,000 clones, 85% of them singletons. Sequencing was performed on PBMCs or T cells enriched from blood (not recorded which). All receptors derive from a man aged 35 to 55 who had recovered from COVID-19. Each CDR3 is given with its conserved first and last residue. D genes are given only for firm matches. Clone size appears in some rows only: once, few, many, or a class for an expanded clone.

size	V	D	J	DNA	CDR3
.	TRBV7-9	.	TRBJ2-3	TGTGCCAGCAGATCTGAGGGCGCGGGAAGCACAGATACGCAGTATTTT	CASRSEGAGSTDTQYF
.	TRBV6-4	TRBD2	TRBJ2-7	TGTGCCAGCTTACGTCCAGGACTAGCGGGCGAGCAGTACTTC	CASLRPGLAGEQYF
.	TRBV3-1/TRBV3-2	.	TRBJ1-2	TGTGCCAGCAGCCAATCCCGTCCTCGGGGGGGGGACTATGGCTACACCTTC	CASSQSRPRGGDYGYTF
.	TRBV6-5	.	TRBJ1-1	TGTGCCAGCAGCTCGGGGAGGGAGAGCACTGAAGCTTTCTTT	CASSSGRESTEAFF
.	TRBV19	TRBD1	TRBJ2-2	TGTGCCAGTAGTATTCAGGGGGTGGAAACCGGGGAGCTGTTTTTT	CASSIQGVETGELFF
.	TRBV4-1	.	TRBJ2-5	TGCGCCAGCAGCCTAACTAGCCTCCAAGAGACCCAGTACTTC	CASSLTSLQETQYF
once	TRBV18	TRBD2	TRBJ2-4	TGTGCCAGCTCCCCGGGACTAGCGGGAGGCGAGGAAAAAAACATTCAGTACTTC	CASSPGLAGGEEKNIQYF
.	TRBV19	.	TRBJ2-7	TGTGCCCTAAGCGGACAGTTCTCCTACGAGCAGTACTTC	CALSGQFSYEQYF
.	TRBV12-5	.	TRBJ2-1	TGTGCTAGTGGTTTGGTACTGGGCGAGTCCTACAATGAGCAGTTCTTC	CASGLVLGESYNEQFF
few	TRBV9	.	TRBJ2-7	TGTGCCAGCAGCCCCCGACAATCCTACGAGCAGTACTTC	CASSPRQSYEQYF
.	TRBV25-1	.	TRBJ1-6	TGTGCCAGCAGAGAGGGAAATTCACCCCTCCACTTT	CASREGNSPLHF
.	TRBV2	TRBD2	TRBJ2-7	TGTGCCAGCCGCAGGACTAGCGGATCCTACGAGCAGTACTTC	CASRRTSGSYEQYF
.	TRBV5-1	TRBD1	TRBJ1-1	TGCGCCAGCAGCCGAACAGGGGTCACTGAAGCTTTCTTT	CASSRTGVTEAFF
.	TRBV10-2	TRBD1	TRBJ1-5	TGCGCCAGCAGTGAAGCAGGGGGCTTTCAGCCCCAGCATTTT	CASSEAGGFQPQHF
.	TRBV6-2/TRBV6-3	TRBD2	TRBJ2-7	TGTGCCAGCAGTCAGGGGGGACTAGCGGGAGTCTACGAGCAGTACTTC	CASSQGGLAGVYEQYF
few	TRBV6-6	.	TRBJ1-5	TGTGCCAGCAGTTCGGCCAGGAGCAATCAGCCCCAGCATTTT	CASSSARSNQPQHF
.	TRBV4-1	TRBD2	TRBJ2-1	TGCGCCAGCAGCCCGACCGGGGGACTAGCGAGCAATGAGCAGTTCTTC	CASSPTGGLASNEQFF
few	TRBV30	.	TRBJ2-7	TGTGCCTGGAGCGGACCCCTAGCCCCCTACGAGCAGTACTTC	CAWSGPLAPYEQYF
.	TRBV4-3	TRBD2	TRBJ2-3	TGCGCCAGCAGCCAAGAGTGGGGACTAGCGGCCACTAGCACAGATACGCAGTATTTT	CASSQEWGLAATSTDTQYF
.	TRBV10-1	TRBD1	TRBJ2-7	TGCGCCAGCAGTGAGAGGGGGCAATCCCAGCAGTACTTC	CASSERGQSQQYF
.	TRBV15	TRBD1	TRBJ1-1	TGTGCCACCAGCAACGGACAGGGGAAACGGGCTGAAGCTTTCTTT	CATSNGQGKRAEAFF
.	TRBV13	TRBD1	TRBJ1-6	TGTGCCACCCAGGGGGGTTCACCCCTCCACTTT	CATQGGSPLHF
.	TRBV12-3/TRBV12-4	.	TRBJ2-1	TGTGCCAGCAGTTTCTCCGGGAGCGGTGAGCAGTTCTTC	CASSFSGSGEQFF
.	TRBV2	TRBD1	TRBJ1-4	TGTGCCAGCAGTGGCCCCGACAGGGCCGCAACTAATGAAAAACTGTTTTTT	CASSGPDRAATNEKLFF
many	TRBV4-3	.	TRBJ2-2	TGCGCCAGCAGCCAAGATAGTTTGAGGGTATCCGGGGAGCTGTTTTTT	CASSQDSLRVSGELFF
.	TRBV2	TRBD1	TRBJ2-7	TGTGCCAGCATTTGGGAATTGACAGGGGGCATTTACTACGAGCAGTACTTC	CASIWELTGGIYYEQYF
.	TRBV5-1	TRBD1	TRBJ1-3	TGCGCCAGCAGCTTAACCACAGGGGGCACTGGAAACACCATATATTTT	CASSLTTGGTGNTIYF
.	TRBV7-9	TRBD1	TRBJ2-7	TGTGCCAGCAGCTCCCGACAGGGGGCACCCTACGAGCAGTACTTC	CASSSRQGAPYEQYF
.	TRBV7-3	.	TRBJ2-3	TGTGCCAGCAGCGAGTGGGGACAACCCACAGATACGCAGTATTTT	CASSEWGQPTDTQYF
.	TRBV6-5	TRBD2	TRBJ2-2	TGTGCCAGCAGCTCGGGAGGGATCGACACCGGGGAGCTGTTTTTT	CASSSGGIDTGELFF
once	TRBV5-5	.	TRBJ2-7	TGTGCCAGCAGTAGAGCGGTTACTTCGACCTACGAGCAGTACTTC	CASSRAVTSTYEQYF
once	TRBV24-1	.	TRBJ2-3	TGTGCCACCGGCACACATACGCAGTATTTT	CATGTHTQYF
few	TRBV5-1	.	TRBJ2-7	TGCGCCAGCAGCCCCGCGATTATCGGGTCGGGTAGTGTCGACGAGCAGTACTTC	CASSPAIIGSGSVDEQYF
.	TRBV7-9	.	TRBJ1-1	TGTGCCAGCAGCCCTCTTGGTATGGCAGGGCCGAACACTGAAGCTTTCTTT	CASSPLGMAGPNTEAFF
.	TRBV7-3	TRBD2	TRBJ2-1	TGTGCCAGCAGCTTGACTGGGACTAGCAGTTACAATGAGCAGTTCTTC	CASSLTGTSSYNEQFF
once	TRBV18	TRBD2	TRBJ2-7	TGTGCCAGCTCGCGGACTAGCGGAGTTTACGAGCAGTACTTC	CASSRTSGVYEQYF
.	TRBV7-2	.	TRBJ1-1	TGTGCCAGCAGCCCCCGACGGGACACTGAAGCTTTCTTT	CASSPRRDTEAFF
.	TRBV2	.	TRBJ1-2	TGTGCCAGCAGGGAGGCGGAAGGTGGCTACACCTTC	CASREAEGGYTF
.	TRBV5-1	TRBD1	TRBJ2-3	TGCGCCAGCAGCTTGGAGACAGGGGGCATCGGGCAGTATTTT	CASSLETGGIGQYF
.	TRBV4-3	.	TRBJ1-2	TGCGCCAGCAGCCAAGATTGGACGGTTAGTGGTCTAGCCGGCTACACCTTC	CASSQDWTVSGLAGYTF
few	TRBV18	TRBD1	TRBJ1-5	TGTGCCAGCTCACTGACAGGGGCAACCTATGAGCCCCAGCATTTT	CASSLTGATYEPQHF
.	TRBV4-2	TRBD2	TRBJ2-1	TGTGCCAGCGGACTAGCCGAAAACTCCTACAATGAGCAGTTCTTC	CASGLAENSYNEQFF